Listed here are 5 T cell receptor beta chains from one sample, sequenced in a study of T cell responses to AZD1222 COVID-19 vaccine. Using immunoSEQ multiplex PCR, the repertoire was profiled, and TCRdb retains in-frame clones only, with some absent. The sample has some 120,000 clones, about 85% seen once. Sequencing was performed on peripheral blood, taken on day 0 of AZD1222 vaccination. All receptors come from an adult in good health.

V is TRBV29-1 and J is TRBJ2-3; 8 nucleotides align to TRBD2. Germline V gene sequence: CDR1 SQVTM, CDR2 ANQGSEA. J gave up 1 base and V 2 bases, and 5 bases lay outside the gene matches. This CDR3 contains 15 residues. The CDR3 here is CSVETGLGRTDTQYF. The CDR3, as DNA: TGCAGCGTTGAAACGGGACTAGGCCGCACAGATACGCAGTATTTT.

This clone was counted once. The V gene is TRBV6-5, the J gene TRBJ2-7; perhaps TRBD1 as D (6 bases). V gave up 5 bases and J gave up 3 bases, with 11 bases separating them. Per germline, CDR1 MNHEY and CDR2 SVGAGI. This CDR3 has 13 residues. The CDR3 region is CASSRTDLYEQYF. CDR3 sequence (DNA): TGTGCCAGCAGTAGGACAGATCTCTACGAGCAGTACTTC.

The chain has TRBV15 and TRBJ1-1; D is unresolved. Between the trimmed V and J ends, which lost 3 bases and 8 bases, there was a span of 19 bases. The CDR3 extends over 15 amino acids. Germline CDR1 reads LNHNV; CDR2 reads YYDKDF (reference sequence). CDR3 nucleotide sequence: TGTGCCACCAGCAGGGGATCAGCGGCAGGTCCCGAAGCTTTCTTT. Protein sequence: CATSRGSAAGPEAFF.

The chain combines TRBV5-1 with TRBJ1-5; 10 nucleotides line up with TRBD1. V lost 4 bases and J lost 2; bases outside the gene matches: 12. Germline V lookup: CDR1 SGHRS, CDR2 YFSETQ. CDR3 length equals 18 residues. The CDR3 loop reads CASSVRTGGSRGNQPQHF. CDR3 in DNA: TGCGCCAGCAGCGTTCGGACAGGGGGGAGCAGGGGCAATCAGCCCCAGCATTTT.

The chain joins TRBV28 to TRBJ2-1; either TRBD1 or TRBD2 may fit D (6 bases each). The length of the CDR3 is 15 residues. Deletions cut 2 bases from V and 5 bases from J, with 13 bases between. Germline CDR1 and CDR2: MDHEN and SYDVKM. CDR3 DNA: TGTGCCAGCAGTTTACCGGGGGCGATAAACAATGAGCAGTTCTTC. Translated, it gives CASSLPGAINNEQFF.